The 2 T cell receptor beta chains reported below all come from one sample, sequenced in a study of siplizumab effects on memory and regulatory T cells. These receptors' targets are unknown. The mixed lymphocyte reaction cells underwent coculture at 37°C for 6 days. Using immunoSEQ multiplex PCR, the repertoire was profiled, and TCRdb retains in-frame clones only, with some absent. This sample yields roughly 10,000 clones, of which roughly two fifths are seen a single time; 9.5% to 12% belongs to the top ten. The sample was CFSE-low (dividing) CD8+ T cells sorted from an allogeneic mixed lymphocyte reaction. The source of these receptors is a human donor in good health; the cells came from an allogeneic mixed lymphocyte reaction.

This clone counts as medium-sized. The chain combines TRBV9 with TRBJ1-6, with D uncertain. V was shortened by 0 bases and J by 6 bases, with 4 bases between the two germline ends. The CDR3 runs to 13 residues. Germline CDR1 is SGDLS and CDR2 is YYNGEE. The CDR3: CASSVGSNSPLHF. The DNA of the CDR3 is TGTGCCAGCAGCGTAGGATCTAATTCACCCCTCCACTTT.

The genes are TRBV28 and TRBJ2-1; D is undetermined. Per germline, CDR1 MDHEN and CDR2 SYDVKM. V lost 2 bases to trimming and J lost 4 bases, with 3 bases between them. CDR3 length equals 12 residues. The CDR3 is CASSLAYNEQFF. CDR3 bases: TGTGCCAGCAGTTTAGCGTACAATGAGCAGTTCTTC.